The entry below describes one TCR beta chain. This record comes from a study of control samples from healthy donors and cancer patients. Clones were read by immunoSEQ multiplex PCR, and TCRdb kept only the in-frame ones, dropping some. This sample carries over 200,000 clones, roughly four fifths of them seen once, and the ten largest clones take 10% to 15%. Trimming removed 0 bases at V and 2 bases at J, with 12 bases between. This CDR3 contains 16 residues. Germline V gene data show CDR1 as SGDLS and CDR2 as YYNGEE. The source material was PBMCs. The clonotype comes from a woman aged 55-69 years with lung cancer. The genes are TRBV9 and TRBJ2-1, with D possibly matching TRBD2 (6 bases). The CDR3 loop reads CASSVAGGMAYNEQFF. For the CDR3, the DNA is TGTGCCAGCAGCGTAGCTGGCGGGATGGCCTACAATGAGCAGTTCTTC.